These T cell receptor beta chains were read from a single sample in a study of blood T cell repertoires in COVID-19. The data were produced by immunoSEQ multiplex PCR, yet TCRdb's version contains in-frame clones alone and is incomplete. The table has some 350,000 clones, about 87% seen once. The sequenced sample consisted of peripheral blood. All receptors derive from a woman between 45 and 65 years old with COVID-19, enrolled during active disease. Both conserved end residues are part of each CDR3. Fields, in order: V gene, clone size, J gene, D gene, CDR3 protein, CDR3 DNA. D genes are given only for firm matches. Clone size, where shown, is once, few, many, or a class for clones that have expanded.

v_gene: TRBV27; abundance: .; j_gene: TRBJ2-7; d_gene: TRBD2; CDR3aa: CASSPTSGSSYEQYF; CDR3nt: TGTGCCAGCAGTCCGACTAGCGGGAGCTCCTACGAGCAGTACTTC
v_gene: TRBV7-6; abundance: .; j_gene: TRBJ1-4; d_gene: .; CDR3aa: CASSPRPPGRGEAATNEKLFF; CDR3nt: TGTGCCAGCAGCCCTAGACCTCCCGGGCGAGGGGAGGCAGCAACTAATGAAAAACTGTTTTTT
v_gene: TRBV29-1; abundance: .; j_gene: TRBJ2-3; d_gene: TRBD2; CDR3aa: CSVESGRLAGDGDTQYF; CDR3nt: TGCAGCGTTGAATCGGGGAGACTAGCGGGGGATGGAGATACGCAGTATTTT
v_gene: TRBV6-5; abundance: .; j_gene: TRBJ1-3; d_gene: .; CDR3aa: CASSTERSGNTIYF; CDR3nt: TGTGCCAGCAGTACAGAACGCTCTGGAAACACCATATATTTT
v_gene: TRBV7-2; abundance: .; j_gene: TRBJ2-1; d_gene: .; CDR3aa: CASGDTTFNEQFF; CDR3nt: TGTGCCAGCGGGGACACAACCTTCAATGAGCAGTTCTTC
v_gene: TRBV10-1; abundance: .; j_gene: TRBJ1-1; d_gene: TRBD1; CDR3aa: CASSGGQGGGTEAFF; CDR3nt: TGCGCCAGCAGTGGGGGACAGGGAGGGGGCACTGAAGCTTTCTTT
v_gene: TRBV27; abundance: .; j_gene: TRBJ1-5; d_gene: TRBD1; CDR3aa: CASSNLGTAGNQPQHF; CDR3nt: TGTGCCAGCAGTAACCTTGGGACAGCTGGCAATCAGCCCCAGCATTTT
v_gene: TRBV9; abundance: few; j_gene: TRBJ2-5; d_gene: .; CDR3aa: CASSVGLVETQYF; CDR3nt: TGTGCCAGCAGCGTAGGGTTAGTCGAGACCCAGTACTTC
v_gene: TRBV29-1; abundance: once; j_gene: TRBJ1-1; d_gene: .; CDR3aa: CSVELLNTEAFF; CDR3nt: TGCAGCGTTGAACTCTTAAACACTGAAGCTTTCTTT
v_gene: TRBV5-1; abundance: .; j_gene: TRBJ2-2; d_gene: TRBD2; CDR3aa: CASTAGLFNTGELFF; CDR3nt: TGCGCCAGCACCGCGGGACTATTTAACACCGGGGAGCTGTTTTTT
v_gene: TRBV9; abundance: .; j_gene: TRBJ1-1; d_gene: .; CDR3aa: CASSTHGGAGTEAFF; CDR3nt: TGTGCCAGCAGCACCCATGGAGGGGCCGGGACTGAAGCTTTCTTT
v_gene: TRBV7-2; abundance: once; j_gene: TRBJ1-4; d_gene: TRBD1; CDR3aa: CASSLNRGTNEKLFF; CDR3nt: TGTGCCAGCAGCTTAAACAGGGGAACTAATGAAAAACTGTTTTTT
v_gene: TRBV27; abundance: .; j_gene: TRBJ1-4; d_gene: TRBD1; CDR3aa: CASSPGQGAVVNEKLFF; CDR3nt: TGTGCCAGCAGTCCGGGACAGGGGGCAGTGGTAAACGAAAAACTGTTTTTT
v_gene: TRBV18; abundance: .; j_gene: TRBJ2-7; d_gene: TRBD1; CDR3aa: CASSQSRDRVYEQYF; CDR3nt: TGTGCCAGCTCACAAAGCCGGGACAGGGTTTACGAGCAGTACTTC
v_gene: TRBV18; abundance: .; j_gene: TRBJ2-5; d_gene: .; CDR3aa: CASSPPSRKETQYF; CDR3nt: TGTGCCAGCTCACCACCGTCGAGAAAAGAGACCCAGTACTTC
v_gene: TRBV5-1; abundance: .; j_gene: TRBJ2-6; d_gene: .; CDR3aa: CASSFRGGGSGANVLTF; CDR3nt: TGCGCCAGCAGCTTCCGGGGAGGTGGCTCTGGGGCCAACGTCCTGACTTTC
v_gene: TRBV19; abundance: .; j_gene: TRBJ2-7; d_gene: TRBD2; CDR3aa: CASSITSGSLGEQYF; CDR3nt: TGTGCCAGTAGTATAACTAGCGGGTCTCTTGGGGAGCAGTACTTC
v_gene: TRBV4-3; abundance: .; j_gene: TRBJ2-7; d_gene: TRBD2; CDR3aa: CASSQGVAGGSYEQYF; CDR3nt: TGCGCCAGCAGCCAAGGGGTTGCGGGAGGTTCCTACGAGCAGTACTTC
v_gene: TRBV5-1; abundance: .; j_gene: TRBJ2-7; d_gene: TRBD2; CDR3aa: CASSLVVAGSYEQYF; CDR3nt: TGCGCCAGCAGCTTGGTGGTAGCGGGATCGTACGAGCAGTACTTC
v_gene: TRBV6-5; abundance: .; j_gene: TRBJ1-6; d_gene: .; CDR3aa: CASRSGTNNSPLHF; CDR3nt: TGTGCCAGCCGATCCGGGACAAATAATTCACCCCTCCACTTT
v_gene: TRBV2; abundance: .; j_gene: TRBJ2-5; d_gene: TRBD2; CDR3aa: CASSPPGLAGQETQYF; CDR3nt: TGTGCCAGCAGTCCCCCGGGACTAGCGGGACAGGAGACCCAGTACTTC
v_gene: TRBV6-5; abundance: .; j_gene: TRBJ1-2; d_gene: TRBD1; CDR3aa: CASSYSRTGYGYTF; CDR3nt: TGTGCCAGCAGTTACTCACGGACAGGCTATGGCTACACCTTC
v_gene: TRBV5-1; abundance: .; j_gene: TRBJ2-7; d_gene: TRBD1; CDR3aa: CASTPWDRGNEQYF; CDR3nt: TGCGCCAGCACCCCCTGGGACAGGGGCAACGAGCAGTACTTC
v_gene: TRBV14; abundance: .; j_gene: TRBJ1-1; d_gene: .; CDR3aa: CASSPLAWSPGGAFF; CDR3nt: TGTGCCAGCAGCCCCCTGGCGTGGAGCCCGGGTGGAGCTTTCTTT
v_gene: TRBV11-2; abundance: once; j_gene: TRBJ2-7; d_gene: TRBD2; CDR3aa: CASSHRRGGSYEQYF; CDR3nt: TGTGCCAGCAGCCACAGGCGGGGGGGCTCCTACGAGCAGTACTTC